This T cell receptor beta chain was identified in a study of CXCR4 blockade with PD-1 therapy in pancreatic cancer. Profiled with immunoSEQ multiplex PCR; TCRdb holds only in-frame clones, not every one. The sample yields around 5,200 clones, 48% seen once. V lost 5 bases to trimming and J lost 2 bases, with 21 bases between them. Germline CDR1 is LNHDA and CDR2 is SQIVND (reference sequence). The CDR3 length is 18 residues. This rearrangement joins TRBV19 to TRBJ2-2; D possibly matches TRBD1 or TRBD2 (6 bases each). What was sequenced was tumor tissue. This clonotype was obtained from a human donor with pancreatic ductal adenocarcinoma. This CDR3 is CASSSPFWGAHNTGELFF. CDR3 nucleotides: TGTGCCAGTAGTTCCCCGTTTTGGGGGGCTCATAACACCGGGGAGCTGTTTTTT.